Below, 22 T cell receptor beta chains from the same sample are listed, as sequenced in a study of blood T cells in healthy people across ages. A second roughly 7 to 12 cycle PCR used barcoded and J-beta primers. TCRdb analysed the 5' RACE reads with MiXCR anew, one entry per CDR3 protein. The table shows about 1.1 million distinct CDR3 sequences, with less than 45% occurring only once. The sample was blood. All receptors come from a man aged 18 to 29 in good health.

The chain is built from TRBV4-2 and TRBJ2-7; 11 nucleotides match TRBD2. The CDR3 sequence is 18 residues long. J gave up 7 bases and V 2 bases, and 16 bases lay outside the gene matches. Germline-derived CDR1 and CDR2 are LGHNA and YNFKEQ. The CDR3 region is CASSQRTQLAGVLNEQYF. CDR3 coding DNA: TGTGCCAGCAGCCAACGTACTCAACTAGCGGGGGTCCTCAATGAGCAGTACTTC.

The chain recombines TRBV12-3 or TRBV12-4 with TRBJ2-3; weak D call: TRBD2 (5 bases). Trimming took 3 bases from V and 6 from J, leaving 16 bases between them. CDR3 length equals 15 residues. The CDR3 reads CASSFAGGRGDTQYF. The CDR3 DNA sequence: TGTGCCAGCAGTTTTGCAGGAGGTCGTGGCGATACGCAGTATTTT.

In its sample, this clonotype was seen a few times. This CDR3 is CASSTNGGTPDTQYF. CDR3 sequence (DNA): TGTGCCAGCAGCACAAACGGGGGAACGCCCGATACGCAGTATTTT. V usage is TRBV7-9 and J usage is TRBJ2-3; maybe TRBD2 (6 bases). From germline, CDR1 is SEHNR and CDR2 FQNEAQ (reference sequence). Trimming pared 5 bases from V and 6 bases from J, leaving 18 bases between. This CDR3 has 15 residues.

The rearrangement uses TRBV5-8 and TRBJ2-1, with a tentative D call TRBD1 (6 bases). Trimming took off 0 bases at V and 9 bases at J, with 19 bases between the two ends. The CDR3 is 16 residues long. CDR1 and CDR2 (germline): SGHTS, YDEGEE. The CDR3 is CASSLARGTLVGEQFF. DNA of the CDR3: TGTGCCAGCAGCTTGGCCAGGGGAACCCTCGTAGGTGAGCAGTTCTTC.

This clonotype was seen a handful of times. The chain combines TRBV20-1 with TRBJ1-1; the D is unclear. Germline-derived CDR1 and CDR2 are DFQATT and SNEGSKA (reference sequence). The CDR3 length is 15 residues. Trimming cost V 1 base and J 0 bases, with 12 bases left between them. The CDR3 DNA follows: TGCAGTGCTAGAGGAGCGGGAACCATGAACACTGAAGCTTTCTTT. Its translation is CSARGAGTMNTEAFF.

This clonotype has only a few counts. The rearrangement links TRBV20-1 to TRBJ2-5; D is perhaps TRBD2 (6 bases). The V gene's germline CDR1 is DFQATT and CDR2 SNEGSKA (reference sequence). The V end was cut by 0 bases, the J end by 9 bases, with 14 bases between. This CDR3 comprises 13 residues. The CDR3 sequence is CSARDRDSYSQYF. CDR3 sequence (DNA): TGCAGTGCTAGAGACCGGGACTCCTATTCCCAGTACTTC.

This clonotype was found a few times. V usage is TRBV9 and J usage is TRBJ1-5; D uncertain. Germline loops: CDR1 SGDLS, CDR2 YYNGEE. Trimming took 4 bases from V and 5 from J, leaving 10 bases between them. The CDR3 runs to 13 residues. CDR3 amino acids: CASSPDPHQPQHF. The DNA of the CDR3 is TGTGCCAGCAGCCCGGACCCACATCAGCCCCAGCATTTT.

The V gene is TRBV10-3, the J gene TRBJ2-1; 7 bases align to TRBD2. CDR3 length: 15 amino acids. The J segment lost 5 bases and the V segment lost 10 bases, leaving 14 bases of the junction unmatched. In germline, CDR1 is ENHRY, CDR2 SYGVKD. CDR3 DNA sequence: TGTGCCAGCAGAGGGGCGGGGAGCGGGGACAATGAGCAGTTCTTC. Translation gives CASRGAGSGDNEQFF.

The chain uses TRBV27 and TRBJ1-4, with D unclear. This CDR3 is built from 15 residues. Trimming took off 2 bases at V and 0 bases at J, with 7 bases between the two ends. In germline, CDR1 is MNHEY, CDR2 SMNVEV (reference sequence). The DNA for the CDR3 is TGTGCCAGCAGTTTAGATCTCGCAACTAATGAAAAACTGTTTTTT. The encoded protein is CASSLDLATNEKLFF.

The chain carries TRBV12-3 or TRBV12-4 and TRBJ2-3; D is ambiguous. The CDR3 totals 12 residues. V lost 3 bases and J lost 8, with 9 bases in between. CDR3 DNA sequence: TGTGCCAGCAGTTTTAGTAGCCCTACGCAGTATTTT. This codes for CASSFSSPTQYF.

V is TRBV4-3 and J is TRBJ2-2; D not resolved. CDR1 is LGHNA and CDR2 is YSLEER in the germline V gene. This CDR3 spans 15 amino acids. Trimming took 0 bases from V and 4 from J, leaving 9 bases between them. CDR3: CASSQDGLTTGELFF. In DNA form, the CDR3 reads TGCGCCAGCAGCCAAGATGGGCTGACCACCGGGGAGCTGTTTTTT.

This clonotype has a handful of counts. This chain uses TRBV5-5 with TRBJ1-2; no firm D call. This CDR3 region has 16 residues. CDR1 is SGHKS, CDR2 YYEKEE, per germline (reference sequence). Trimming left V 0 bases short and J 1 base short, with 13 bases between. CDR3 sequence (DNA): TGTGCCAGCAGCTTGGCCGATCTAAGAAATAACTATGGCTACACCTTC. It yields the protein CASSLADLRNNYGYTF.

V gene TRBV6-6 combines with J gene TRBJ1-2, with 7 bases matching TRBD1. CDR1 and CDR2 from the germline V gene are MNHNY and SVGAGI (reference sequence). This CDR3 is 17 amino acids long. Unmatched junction bases numbered 15, after V lost 7 bases and J lost 1 base. The CDR3 is CASNPDTGATVNYGYTF. CDR3 DNA sequence: TGTGCCAGCAACCCCGACACAGGGGCCACAGTTAACTATGGCTACACCTTC.

V usage is TRBV7-9 and J usage is TRBJ1-5; possible D gene TRBD1, 6 bases. CDR1 is SEHNR and CDR2 is FQNEAQ in the germline V gene (reference sequence). The V and J ends lost 5 bases and 1 base respectively, with 12 bases between them. The CDR3 extends over 15 amino acids. The CDR3 sequence is CASSPGTSSNQPQHF. The CDR3 DNA sequence: TGTGCCAGCAGCCCCGGGACATCAAGCAATCAGCCCCAGCATTTT.

Regarding this clonotype: At one end, the junction sequence differs from germline, possibly due to a read error. The chain links TRBV7-8 to TRBJ2-3; possibly TRBD1 for D (5 bases). The CDR3 contains 14 residues. CDR1 SGHVS and CDR2 FQNEAQ come from the germline V gene. In DNA, the CDR3 is TGTGCCAGCAGCTTAGTTTGGGGCACAGATGCGCAGTATTTT. Its protein product is CASSLVWGTDAQYF.

This clonotype came up a few times. This sequence joins TRBV9 and TRBJ2-7, with D tentatively TRBD2 (6 bases). The CDR3 is made up of 15 amino acids. Trimming cost V 0 bases and J 2 bases, with 12 bases left between them. The germline gives CDR1 SGDLS, CDR2 YYNGEE. The CDR3: CASSVGGGSAYEQYF. The CDR3 DNA reads as TGTGCCAGCAGCGTAGGTGGGGGGTCCGCCTACGAGCAGTACTTC.

This chain uses TRBV12-3 or TRBV12-4 with TRBJ1-4, with D unresolved. The CDR3 is made up of 11 amino acids. The ends were cut back, 5 bases at V and 8 bases at J, with 6 bases in the middle. The CDR3 here is CASSIMEKLFF. The CDR3 bases are TGTGCCAGCAGTATTATGGAAAAACTGTTTTTT.

V and J are TRBV7-2 and TRBJ1-2; TRBD1 is a possible D gene (6 bases). CDR1 SGHTA and CDR2 FQGNSA come from the germline V gene. The CDR3 length is 14 residues. The V end lost 5 bases, the J end lost 3 bases, and 13 bases lay between the germline ends. The CDR3 DNA sequence: TGTGCCAGCAGCCCCGCACAGGGCGACTATGGCTACACCTTC. Protein: CASSPAQGDYGYTF.

This clonotype was counted between two and nine times. The chain carries TRBV7-8 and TRBJ1-2; D is uncertain. The CDR3 length is 14 residues. Germline values: CDR1 SGHVS, CDR2 FQNEAQ. With 3 bases removed from V and 1 base from J, the gap between germline ends came to 9 bases. As DNA, the CDR3 is TGTGCCAGCAGCTTCTGGAACGATAACTATGGCTACACCTTC. It encodes CASSFWNDNYGYTF.

The rearrangement links TRBV5-5 to TRBJ2-5; D is perhaps TRBD1 or TRBD2 (5 bases each). V dropped 2 bases and J dropped 5 bases, with 16 bases sitting between them. The CDR3 runs 15 residues. CDR1 SGHKS and CDR2 YYEKEE come from the germline V gene (reference sequence). This chain's CDR3 is CASSFRFREWETQYF. CDR3 coding DNA: TGTGCCAGCAGCTTTAGGTTCAGGGAGTGGGAGACCCAGTACTTC.

This chain joins TRBV5-1 and TRBJ2-1, with 8 bases matching TRBD2. This CDR3 is built from 15 residues. V gave up 2 bases and J gave up 3 bases; unmatched junction bases: 4. The germline CDR1 and CDR2 sequences are SGHRS and YFSETQ. CDR3 sequence (DNA): TGCGCCAGCAGCTTTGGGGCGGGGGGCTACAATGAGCAGTTCTTC. Protein product: CASSFGAGGYNEQFF.

The chain couples TRBV29-1 to TRBJ1-1; maybe TRBD1 (5 bases). Between the trimmed V and J ends, which lost 3 bases and 1 base, there was a span of 9 bases. Germline V gene data show CDR1 as SQVTM and CDR2 as ANQGSEA. The CDR3 is 13 amino acids. Here the CDR3 DNA reads TGCAGCGTTGATCGGGGGTGGAACACTGAAGCTTTCTTT. Its protein product is CSVDRGWNTEAFF.